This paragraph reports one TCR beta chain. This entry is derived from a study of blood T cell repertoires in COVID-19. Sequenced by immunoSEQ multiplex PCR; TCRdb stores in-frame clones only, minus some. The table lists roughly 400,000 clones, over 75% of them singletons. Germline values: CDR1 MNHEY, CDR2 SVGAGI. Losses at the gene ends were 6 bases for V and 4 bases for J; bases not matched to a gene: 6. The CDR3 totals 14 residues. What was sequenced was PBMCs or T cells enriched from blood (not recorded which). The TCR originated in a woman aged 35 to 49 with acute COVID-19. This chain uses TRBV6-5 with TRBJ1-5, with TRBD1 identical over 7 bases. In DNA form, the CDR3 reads TGTGCCAGCAGGGGGGACAGACTGAATCAGCCCCAGCATTTT. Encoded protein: CASRGDRLNQPQHF.